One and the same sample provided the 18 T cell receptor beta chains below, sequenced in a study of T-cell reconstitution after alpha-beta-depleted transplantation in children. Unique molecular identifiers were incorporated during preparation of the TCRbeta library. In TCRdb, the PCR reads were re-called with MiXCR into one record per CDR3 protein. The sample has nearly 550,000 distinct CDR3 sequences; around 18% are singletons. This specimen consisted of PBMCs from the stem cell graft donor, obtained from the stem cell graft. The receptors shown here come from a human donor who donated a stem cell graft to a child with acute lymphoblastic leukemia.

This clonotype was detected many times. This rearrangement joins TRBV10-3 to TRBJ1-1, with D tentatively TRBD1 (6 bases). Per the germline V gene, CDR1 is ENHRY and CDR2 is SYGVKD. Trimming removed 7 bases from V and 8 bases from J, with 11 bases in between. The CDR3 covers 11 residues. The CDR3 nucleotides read TGTGCCATCAAGGGGGAAGGCGAAGCTTTCTTT. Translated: CAIKGEGEAFF.

Here the CDR3 DNA reads TGTGCCAGCAGCCAAGATGAAGAGTTGATGAACACTGAAGCTTTCTTT. Its translation: CASSQDEELMNTEAFF. The chain employs TRBV3-1 and TRBJ1-1; D not certain. Germline V gene lookup returns CDR1 LGHDT and CDR2 YNNKEL (reference sequence). Trimming shortened V by 0 bases and J by 0 bases, and 11 bases separated the two germline ends. The CDR3 consists of 16 residues. Variable domain in full (rest from reference TRBV3-1 and TRBJ1-1): DTAVSQTPKYLVTQMGNDKSIKCEQNLGHDTMYWYKQDSKKFLKIMFSYNNKELIINETVPNRFSPKSPDKAHLNLHINSLELGDSAVYFCASSQDEELMNTEAFFGQGTRLTVV.

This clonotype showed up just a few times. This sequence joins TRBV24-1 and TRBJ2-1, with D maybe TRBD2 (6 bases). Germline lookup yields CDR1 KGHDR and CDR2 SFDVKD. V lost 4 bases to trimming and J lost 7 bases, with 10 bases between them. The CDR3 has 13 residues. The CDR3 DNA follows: TGTGCCACCAGTGACTCGGACTATAATGAGCAGTTCTTC. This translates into CATSDSDYNEQFF.

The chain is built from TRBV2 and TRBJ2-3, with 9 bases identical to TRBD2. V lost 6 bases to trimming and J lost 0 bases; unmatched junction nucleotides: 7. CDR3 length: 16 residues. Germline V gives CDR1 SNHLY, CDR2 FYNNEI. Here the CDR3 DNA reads TGTGCCAGCAGGAGCCTCCTAGCGGGGAGCACAGATACGCAGTATTTT. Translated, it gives CASRSLLAGSTDTQYF. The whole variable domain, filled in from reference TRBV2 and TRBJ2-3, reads EPEVTQTPSHQVTQMGQEVILRCVPISNHLYFYWYRQILGQKVEFLVSFYNNEISEKSEIFDDQFSVERPDGSNFTLKIRSTKLEDSAMYFCASRSLLAGSTDTQYFGPGTRLTVL.

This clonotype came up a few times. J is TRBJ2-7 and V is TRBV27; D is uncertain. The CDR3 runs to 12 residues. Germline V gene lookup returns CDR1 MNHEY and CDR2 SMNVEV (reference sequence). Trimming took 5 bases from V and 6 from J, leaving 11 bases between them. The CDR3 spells CASSPRLGEQYF. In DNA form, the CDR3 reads TGTGCCAGCAGTCCAAGGTTGGGCGAGCAGTACTTC.

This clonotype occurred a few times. DNA for the CDR3: TGCAGTGCTAGAGATTACCGGGACAGGGGGGCCACAGATACGCAGTATTTT. This codes for CSARDYRDRGATDTQYF. This chain uses TRBV20-1 with TRBJ2-3, with 11 nucleotides matching TRBD1. From germline, CDR1 is DFQATT and CDR2 SNEGSKA (reference sequence). The CDR3 is made up of 17 amino acids. Unmatched junction bases numbered 7, after V lost 0 bases and J lost 2 bases.

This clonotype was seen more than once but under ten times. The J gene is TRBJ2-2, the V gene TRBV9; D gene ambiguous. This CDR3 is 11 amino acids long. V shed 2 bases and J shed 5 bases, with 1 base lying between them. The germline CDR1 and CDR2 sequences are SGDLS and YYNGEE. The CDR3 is CASSVTGELFF. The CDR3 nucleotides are TGTGCCAGCAGCGTGACCGGGGAGCTGTTTTTT.

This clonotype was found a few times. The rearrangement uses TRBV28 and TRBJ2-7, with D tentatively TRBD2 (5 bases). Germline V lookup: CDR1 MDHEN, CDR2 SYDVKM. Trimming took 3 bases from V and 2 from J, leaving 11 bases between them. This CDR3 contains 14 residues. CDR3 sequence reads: CASSFQAETYEQYF. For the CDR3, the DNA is TGTGCCAGCAGTTTTCAAGCGGAAACCTACGAGCAGTACTTC.

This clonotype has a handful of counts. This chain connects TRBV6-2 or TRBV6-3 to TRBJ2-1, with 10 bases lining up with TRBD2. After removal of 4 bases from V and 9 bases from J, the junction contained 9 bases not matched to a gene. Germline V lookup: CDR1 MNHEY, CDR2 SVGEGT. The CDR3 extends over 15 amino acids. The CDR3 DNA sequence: TGTGCCAGCAGTTCGGGAGCGGGAGGGCCGAGTGAGCAGTTCTTC. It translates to CASSSGAGGPSEQFF.

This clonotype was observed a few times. The CDR3 nucleotides read TGTGCCAGCAGCTTTACAGGGTTGCAGGACCTAATTGTTGAAAAACTGTTTTTT. This codes for CASSFTGLQDLIVEKLFF. This chain uses TRBV3-1 with TRBJ1-4, with D perhaps matching TRBD1 (6 bases). This CDR3 has 18 residues. Trimming stripped 5 bases from V and 7 bases from J, with 26 bases between. The germline V gene encodes CDR1 LGHDT and CDR2 YNNKEL (reference sequence).

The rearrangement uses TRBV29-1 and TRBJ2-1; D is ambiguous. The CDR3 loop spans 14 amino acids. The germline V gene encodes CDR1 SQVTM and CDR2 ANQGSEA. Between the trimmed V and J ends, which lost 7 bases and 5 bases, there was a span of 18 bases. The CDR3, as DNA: TGCAGCGCCTTAGGGAATCAGGTGAACAATGAGCAGTTCTTC. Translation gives CSALGNQVNNEQFF.

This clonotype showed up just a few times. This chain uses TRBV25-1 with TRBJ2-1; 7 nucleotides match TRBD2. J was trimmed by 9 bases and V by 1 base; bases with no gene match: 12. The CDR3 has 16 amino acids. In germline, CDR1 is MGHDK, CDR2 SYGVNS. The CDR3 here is CASSESSIHRGSEQFF. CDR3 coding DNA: TGTGCCAGCAGTGAATCGTCTATTCATCGCGGGAGTGAGCAGTTCTTC. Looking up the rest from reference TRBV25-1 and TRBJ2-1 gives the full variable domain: EADIYQTPRYLVIGTGKKITLECSQTMGHDKMYWYQQDPGMELHLIHYSYGVNSTEKGDLSSESTVSRIRTEHFPLTLESARPSHTSQYLCASSESSIHRGSEQFFGPGTRLTVL.

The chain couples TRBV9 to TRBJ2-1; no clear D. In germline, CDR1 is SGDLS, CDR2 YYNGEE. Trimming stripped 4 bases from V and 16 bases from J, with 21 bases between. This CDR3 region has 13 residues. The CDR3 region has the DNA TGTGCCAGCAGCTTCCAGACGGAAGCGAGTCCTTTCTTC. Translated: CASSFQTEASPFF.

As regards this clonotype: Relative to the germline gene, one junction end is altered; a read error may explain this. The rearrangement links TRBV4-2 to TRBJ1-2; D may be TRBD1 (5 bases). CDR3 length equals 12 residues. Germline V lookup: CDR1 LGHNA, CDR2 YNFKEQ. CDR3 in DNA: TGTGCCAGCAGCCAAGAAGGGGTCGGTCCCCACTTC. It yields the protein CASSQEGVGPHF.

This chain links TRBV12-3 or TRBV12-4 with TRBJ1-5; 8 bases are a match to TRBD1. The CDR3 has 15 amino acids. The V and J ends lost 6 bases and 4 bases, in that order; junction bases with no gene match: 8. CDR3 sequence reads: CASSRAGQGNQPQHF. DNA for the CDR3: TGTGCCAGCAGCCGCGCCGGACAGGGAAATCAGCCCCAGCATTTT.

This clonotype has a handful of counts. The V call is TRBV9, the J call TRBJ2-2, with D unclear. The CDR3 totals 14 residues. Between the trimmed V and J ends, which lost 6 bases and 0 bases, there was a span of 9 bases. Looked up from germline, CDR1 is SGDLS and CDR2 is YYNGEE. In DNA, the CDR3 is TGTGCCAGCAACCCGGGCTCGAACACCGGGGAGCTGTTTTTT. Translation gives CASNPGSNTGELFF.

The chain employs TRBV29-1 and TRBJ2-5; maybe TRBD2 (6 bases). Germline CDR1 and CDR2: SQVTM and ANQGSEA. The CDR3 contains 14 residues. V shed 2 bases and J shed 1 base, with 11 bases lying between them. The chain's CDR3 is CSVETIAAQETQYF. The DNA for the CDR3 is TGCAGCGTTGAAACAATAGCGGCCCAAGAGACCCAGTACTTC. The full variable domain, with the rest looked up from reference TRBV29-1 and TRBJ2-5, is SAVISQKPSRDICQRGTSLTIQCQVDSQVTMMFWYRQQPGQSLTLIATANQGSEATYESGFVIDKFPISRPNLTFSTLTVSNMSPEDSSIYLCSVETIAAQETQYFGPGTRLLVL.

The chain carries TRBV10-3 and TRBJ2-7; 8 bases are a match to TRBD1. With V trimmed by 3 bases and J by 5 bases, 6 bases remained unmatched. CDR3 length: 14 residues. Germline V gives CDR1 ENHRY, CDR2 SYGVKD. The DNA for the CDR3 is TGTGCCATCAGTGACTCCAGGGGGCTCAACGAGCAGTACTTC. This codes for CAISDSRGLNEQYF.